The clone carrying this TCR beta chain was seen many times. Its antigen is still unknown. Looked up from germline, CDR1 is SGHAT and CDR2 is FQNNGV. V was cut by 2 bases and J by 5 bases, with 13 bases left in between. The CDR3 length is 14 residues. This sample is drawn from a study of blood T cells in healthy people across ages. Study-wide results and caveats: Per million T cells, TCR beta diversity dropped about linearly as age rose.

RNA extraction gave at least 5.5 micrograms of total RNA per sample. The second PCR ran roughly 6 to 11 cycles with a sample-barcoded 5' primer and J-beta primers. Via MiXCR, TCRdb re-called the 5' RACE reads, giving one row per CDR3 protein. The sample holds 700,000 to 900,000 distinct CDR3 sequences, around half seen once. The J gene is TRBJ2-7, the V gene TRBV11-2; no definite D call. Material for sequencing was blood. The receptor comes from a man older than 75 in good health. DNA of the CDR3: TGTGCCAGCAGCTTATTTCCCCTGATACACGAGCAGTACTTC. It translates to CASSLFPLIHEQYF.